Described below is a single TCR beta chain sequence and its context. Its antigen is not yet known. Base qualities were left out, and no much larger clone turns up one base away. This sample was taken from a study of cytomegalovirus exposure and HLA in healthy donors (dated by TCRdb to the late 2010s). Notes on the research overall: In an earlier analysis of under 750 of the donors, 250 to 300 Gb of sequence data and 95 million to 130 million unique TCR beta sequences from approximately 180 million T cells were reported. Roughly 300 gigabases of sequencing data and around 87 million unique TCR sequences were included in an early release covering around 650 HLA-typed donors. Of the roughly 430 genotyped donors, 65% to 90% fell in the genetic ancestry cluster associated with self-reported Caucasian donors. The study aimed to test whether cataloging public T cell receptors could reveal signatures of past pathogen exposure. The T cell repertoires of several hundred subjects were profiled by immunosequencing and related to cytomegalovirus serostatus. In addition to the first cohort of around 670 subjects, a separate validation cohort of approximately 130 different subjects was used. High-throughput TCR immunosequencing, statistical association of individual TCRs with disease status, and machine learning were combined to predict cytomegalovirus infection status. In a later analysis, previously published TCR beta repertoires from several hundred donors were re-analyzed and high-resolution HLA genotyping was added so that TCR occurrence patterns could be studied. Rather than drawing on any new phenotypic data, the later analysis identified candidate immune exposures from TCR beta sequences and the way those sequences occurred across donors. An earlier analysis of around 540 of the donors applied high-throughput TCR beta sequencing to assess whether each TCR beta V gene segment acted as functional or pseudogenic. Donor age, sex, ethnicity and CMV serostatus were collected together with the repertoire data. Genome-wide SNP genotypes for about 55% of the roughly 670 donors were used in a later genetic analysis, which treated that subset as a discovery cohort. Every discovery cohort repertoire had been produced on one sequencing platform. Both class I and class II loci were covered by HLA typing, at four-digit resolution. Typing coverage varied by locus: roughly 620-640 donors for A, B, C, DRB1 and DQB1; approximately 500 for DQA1; approximately 570 for DPA1; more than 450 for DPB1. About five DR-DQ haplotypes were treated as single units for association and clustering because of strong linkage in the cohort. Among roughly 400 genotyped donors of the cohort, an average of roughly 230,000 unique TCR beta nucleotide sequences was sequenced per donor, of which about 18% were non-productive.

The protocol used for the library was the immunoSEQ multiplex PCR assay. For the multiplex PCR, a mixture combining 60 forward primers for TCR Vbeta segments and 13 reverse primers for TCR Jbeta segments was used. Amplification of the CDR3 region of rearranged TCR beta genes was performed with a multiplex PCR assay on genomic DNA. On the Illumina HiSeq System, the amplified TCR beta libraries were sequenced as 87-base-pair reads. In the source study's methods: A later analysis tallied roughly 78 million unique TCR beta chains across the 666 repertoires, and approximately 12 million of those chains were shared by two or more donors. To remove PCR and sequencing errors, raw reads were error-corrected and collapsed into unique sequences using a nearest-neighbor algorithm that merged closely related sequences. V, D and J gene segments were assigned by aligning CDR3 sequences to IMGT reference sequences. For a sequence to be retained, a match of at least six nucleotides to both a V gene segment and a J gene segment was required. Rearrangements were classified as productive when the CDR3 lacked stop codons and remained in frame with V and J, and all other rearrangements were classified as non-productive. CDR3 was defined according to IMGT convention as the region running from the second conserved V-encoded cysteine to the conserved J-encoded phenylalanine. Sequences without an unambiguous match to a single V gene segment were excluded from the earlier analysis of 500 to 700 of the donors. In an earlier analysis of roughly 600 of the donors, a V segment was called functional when productive rearrangements were above 56.7%, and segregating when the standard deviation between donors exceeded 5%. A statistical classification framework was built for diagnosing cytomegalovirus status from the catalog of TCR beta chain sequences. In a later analysis, V and J genes were assigned by comparing TCR nucleotide sequences against IMGT/GENE-DB human TR gene sequences. The TCRdist pipeline was used in a later analysis to assign CDR3 sequences and most-parsimonious VDJ recombination scenarios. A later analysis defined each TCR beta chain by its CDR3 amino acid sequence plus V-gene family, and excluded reads lacking a unique V-gene family. A later analysis removed 592 highly shared, low-generation-probability nucleotide sequences to deal with suspected cross-contamination and a sequencing artifact. In a later analysis, a clonal expansion index for each public chain was calculated from normalized within-repertoire ranks of inferred template counts. A later analysis computed generation probabilities with a VDJ recombination model fitted to out-of-frame rearrangements, and checked the results against IGoR. Hypergeometric tests were used in a later analysis to score TCR-TCR, TCR-HLA and TCR-CMV co-occurrence, with a repertoire-size bias correction applied to the TCR pairs. In a later analysis, false discovery rates were estimated by permuting HLA or CMV assignments 20 times. In a later analysis, co-occurring TCRs were grouped using DBSCAN, and TCRdist sequence similarity was added for clustering within HLA-allele-positive subsets. Repertoires with fewer than 30,000 or more than 120,000 public chains, plus five repertoires with anomalous nucleotide sharing, were excluded from co-occurrence clustering. Drawn from immuneACCESS, this table holds only the in-frame rearrangements with V and J called that TCRdb kept. Clones are partly lost; checked studies trace under half to an unresolved V gene and leave the rest unexplained. That table is the source of V, J and clone size, and D and trimming were worked out from the DNA. The sample table holds about 180,000 clones, of which 80% were seen once. The top ten clonotypes cover under 1.5% of the sample.

Overall results and qualifications from the work: Only TCR beta chains were sequenced in this cohort, and the absence of alpha or paired-chain data limited detectable features. Presence/absence analyses assumed roughly uniform sequencing depth across donors, an assumption that may not hold. In a later genetic analysis, fewer N-insertions in productive TCRs were reported among donors in an Asian-associated ancestry cluster than the approximately 630-donor mean. A further reported finding was that TCR beta sequences accurately predicted the HLA-A and HLA-B alleles for most subjects in the first cohort. A later analysis found that most CMV-associated TCR beta chains appeared HLA-restricted, with HLA associations seemingly driven largely by CMV exposure. Some IMGT-functional V segments, including TRBV6-2 and TRBV6-3, could not be distinguished by the 87-base-pair reads and were therefore excluded. In the study, approximately 150 TCR beta chains were listed as associated with cytomegalovirus. The authors suggested that the approach could potentially be generalized to other disease states and immunological phenotypes. At a false discovery rate of 0.05, a later analysis linked 15,000 to 20,000 TCR beta sequences to specific HLA alleles. In vitro tests confirmed that a few of the cytomegalovirus-associated TCR beta chains recognize cytomegalovirus antigens. A later analysis found that TCR association rates varied across HLA loci, with DRB1 alleles showing the most associated TCRs and HLA-C alleles the fewest. The only immune exposure information available for the cohort was CMV serostatus. Several of the top co-occurrence clusters appeared to be linked to parvovirus B19, influenza, CMV and Epstein-Barr virus, according to a later analysis. Correlated functional status among segregating V segments might be attributable to linkage disequilibrium, but an unknown experimental factor could not be ruled out. Because some donors lacked HLA typing at each locus, the association tests relied only on the typed subset. While some public TCRs were present in many individuals, most TCR sequences turned up only very rarely across donors. Because counts were too low, under 20 rarely observed V segments, including chromosome 9 orphons, were left out of the earlier analysis of 587 of the donors. In an earlier analysis of over 550 of the donors, most TCR beta V segments were observed in productive rearrangements about 87% or about 30% of the time, broadly matching IMGT annotations. A cluster of highly shared sequence variants was judged likely to be a technical artifact of the sequencing pipeline. In a later genetic analysis, a missense DCLRE1C variant was associated with V-gene and J-gene trimming of TCR beta chains, and the association was replicated in an independent cohort. Cytomegalovirus status was reported to be diagnosed by the classifier with high specificity and sensitivity in both the original and validation cohorts. Compared with equally common non-associated chains, HLA-associated TCR beta chains in a later analysis were more clonally expanded and had lower generation probabilities. When HLA alleles, especially DR and DQ, strongly co-occurred, TCR associations were difficult to assign to individual alleles.

V is reduced by 0 bases and J by 4 bases, leaving a spacing of 3 bases between them. The CDR3 covers 13 residues, taking in both the cysteine and the phenylalanine. The DNA shown is the 39-base CDR3, in frame from base 1. CDR1 and CDR2 (MNHEY, SMNVEV) derive from the germline V gene (reference sequence). The cohort comprised some 730 healthy bone marrow donors. At the time of sampling, every cohort member was nominally healthy, though immune exposures that went unrecorded were likely present. The donor tested CMV seropositive and was one of the 289 seropositive cohort members. A peripheral blood sample was collected from each donor, and TCR beta sequencing was performed on peripheral blood mononuclear cells. Genomic DNA extraction from the blood cell samples was performed with the Qiagen DNeasy Blood Extraction Kit.

This chain joins TRBV27 to TRBJ2-2; the D gene cannot be named for sure. The sequence was collected from a girl under 18 in good health and CMV-seropositive. The source material was PBMCs. The DNA is as follows: TGTGCCAGCAGTTTATCGAGCACCGGGGAGCTGTTTTTT. The resulting protein is CASSLSSTGELFF.